A selection of T cell receptor beta chains follows, all from one sample in a study of T cell changes during pregnancy in multiple sclerosis. Clones were sequenced by immunoSEQ multiplex PCR, and TCRdb holds only the in-frame ones, with some missing. The table includes 70,000 to 95,000 clones, about 94% detected once. Sequencing was performed on peripheral blood, taken in the second trimester of pregnancy. The receptor set was obtained from a female donor in good health, enrolled as a control in a pregnancy study. CDR3s include the opening cysteine and the closing phenylalanine or tryptophan. The size field is filled for only some rows; it gives once, few, many or a size class.

clone_size	v_call	j_call	cdr3_aa
NA	TRBV6-5	TRBJ2-1	CASSYLLGSEQFF
NA	TRBV19	TRBJ1-2	CASSTGTGDGYTF
NA	TRBV5-1	TRBJ1-6	CASSPTGINSPLHF
NA	TRBV9	TRBJ2-3	CASSPGGQSSTDTQYF
NA	TRBV13	TRBJ2-2	CASSLSRQGAAGELFF
NA	TRBV7-3	TRBJ2-2	CASSLGSTGGDTGELFF
NA	TRBV19	TRBJ1-4	CASTGRRPVRTGSYINEKLFF
NA	TRBV5-1	TRBJ1-1	CASSLDTGDAEAFF
NA	TRBV20-1	TRBJ1-2	CSARTGGGYTF
NA	TRBV6-1	TRBJ2-7	CASSVSGELYEQYF
NA	TRBV6-5	TRBJ2-7	CASTAPGYYEQYF
NA	TRBV19	TRBJ1-2	CASHIRDRTYGYTF
NA	TRBV7-9	TRBJ2-7	CASSFSGYPMGGGNEQYF
once	TRBV14	TRBJ1-1	CASSQVTGGSTEAFF
once	TRBV15	TRBJ2-1	CATSREGYEQFF
NA	TRBV15	TRBJ2-3	CATSRDDGRGQYF
NA	TRBV7-2	TRBJ1-2	CASSLGGDGDGYTF
NA	TRBV20-1	TRBJ1-2	CSAGGGYGYTF
NA	TRBV2	TRBJ1-2	CASRVGANYGYTF
NA	TRBV6-6	TRBJ1-1	CASSYAGEVTEAFF
NA	TRBV7-2	TRBJ1-2	CASSTPGQGAVGYTF
NA	TRBV6-1	TRBJ2-2	CASKAGWNTGELFF
NA	TRBV12-5	TRBJ1-2	CASGPPPPDRNYGYTF
NA	TRBV5-8	TRBJ1-3	CASRAVLSGNTIYF
NA	TRBV7-9	TRBJ2-7	CASSEEDQTTKQYF
NA	TRBV7-9	TRBJ2-7	CASSSADRPRPYEQYF
NA	TRBV5-4	TRBJ2-7	CASSITGAMGYEQYF
NA	TRBV9	TRBJ1-1	CASSVGGLSEAFF
NA	TRBV11-2	TRBJ2-7	CASSYGSRASEQYF
few	TRBV6-6	TRBJ1-1	CASGGGKWYTEAFF
NA	TRBV2	TRBJ2-3	CASSEVGGVTDTQYF
once	TRBV9	TRBJ2-2	CASSVGTANTGELFF